This T cell receptor beta chain was identified in a study of cytomegalovirus exposure and HLA in healthy donors. Study-wide findings and caveats: The study flagged some 170 TCR beta chains as cytomegalovirus-associated. In vitro, a few CMV-associated chains proved specific for CMV antigens.

Concerning this clone itself: Its antigen is not identified.

Germline lookup yields CDR1 LNHNV and CDR2 YYDKDF (reference sequence). With 3 bases removed from V and 1 base from J, the gap between germline ends came to 14 bases. This CDR3 has 16 amino acids. Assay used: immunoSEQ multiplex PCR; TCRdb lists only in-frame clones, some missing. The table has 150,000 to 160,000 clones, about 86% seen once; the top ten hold 2% to 2.5%. The chain is built from TRBV15 and TRBJ2-3, with D tentatively TRBD1 (7 bases). This clonotype was obtained from a human donor in good health. The specimen was PBMCs. The CDR3 loop is CATSREGASGTDTQYF. The CDR3 DNA reads as TGTGCCACCAGCAGGGAGGGGGCTAGCGGCACAGATACGCAGTATTTT. The variable domain in full, with the rest retrieved from reference TRBV15 and TRBJ2-3, is DAMVIQNPRYQVTQFGKPVTLSCSQTLNHNVMYWYQQKSSQAPKLLFHYYDKDFNNEADTPDNFQSRRPNTSFCFLDIRSPGLGDTAMYLCATSREGASGTDTQYFGPGTRLTVL.